These T cell receptor beta chains were read from a single sample in a study of CD8+ T cells in alopecia areata. Measured with immunoSEQ multiplex PCR; TCRdb has only the in-frame clones, and not every one. The table records roughly 250,000 clones, roughly two thirds of them present only once. The source was CD4+ T cells sorted from blood, collected at week 0. The receptor source for this set is a human donor with alopecia areata. Each CDR3 is given with its conserved first and last residue. Fields, in order: V gene, J gene, CDR3 length, D gene, clone size, CDR3 DNA, CDR3 protein. D genes are given only for firm matches. Clone size, where shown, is once, few, many, or a class for clones that have expanded.

>TRBV10-3|TRBJ1-2|13|-|-
TGTGCCATCACCCGGGACCTAGGCTATGGCTACACCTTC
CAITRDLGYGYTF
>TRBV2|TRBJ2-5|15|-|-
TGTGCCAGCAGACGGGACCCGGGGAGTCAAGAGACCCAGTACTTC
CASRRDPGSQETQYF
>TRBV29-1|TRBJ2-2|12|-|-
TGCAGCGTTGGTCGAGGAGCCGGGGAGCTGTTTTTT
CSVGRGAGELFF
>TRBV7-9|TRBJ1-4|14|-|-
TGTGCCAGCAGCAGTGACAGGTCTAATGAAAAACTGTTTTTT
CASSSDRSNEKLFF
>TRBV7-9|TRBJ1-6|13|-|-
TGTGCCAGCAGCTTAGCAGGGCGTTCACCCCTCCACTTT
CASSLAGRSPLHF
>TRBV13|TRBJ2-5|13|-|-
TGTGCCAGCAGCTTAAGCTTCCAAGAGACCCAGTACTTC
CASSLSFQETQYF
>TRBV5-4|TRBJ2-5|14|TRBD1|-
TGTGCCAGCAGCTCCGGGACAGGGAAGGAGACCCAGTACTTC
CASSSGTGKETQYF
>TRBV30|TRBJ1-2|14|TRBD1|-
TGTGCCTGGAGCGAGGACAGGGGGATTCGGGGCTACACCTTC
CAWSEDRGIRGYTF
>TRBV29-1|TRBJ2-5|12|-|-
TGCAGCGTTGTCGGGACCGGAGAGACCCAGTACTTC
CSVVGTGETQYF
>TRBV7-8|TRBJ2-7|18|-|-
TGTGCCAGCAGCTTAGTTTCAGGGCTGAGGCTGGCGCCCTACGAGCAGTACTTC
CASSLVSGLRLAPYEQYF
>TRBV5-1|TRBJ1-4|13|-|-
TGCGCCAGCAGCTTGGTGGGGGTTGGAAAACTGTTTTTT
CASSLVGVGKLFF
>TRBV29-1|TRBJ1-1|11|-|once
TGCAGCGTTGGGGGTGGGACTGAAGCTTTCTTT
CSVGGGTEAFF
>TRBV29-1|TRBJ1-1|15|-|-
TGCAGCGTTGCCGGGGGGAGGGATCTGAACACTGAAGCTTTCTTT
CSVAGGRDLNTEAFF
>TRBV19|TRBJ2-1|13|-|-
TGTGCCAGTAGGAGGGCGGGTGGCGATGAGCAGTTCTTC
CASRRAGGDEQFF
>TRBV30|TRBJ2-7|15|-|-
TGTGCCTGGAGTGTGCAGGGGTATCGACCCTACGAGCAGTACTTC
CAWSVQGYRPYEQYF
>TRBV10-3|TRBJ2-5|15|TRBD2|-
TGTGCCATCAGCGGACTAGCGGGGGTACAAGAGACCCAGTACTTC
CAISGLAGVQETQYF
>TRBV5-1|TRBJ2-2|13|-|-
TGCGCCAGCAGCTTGGGGCCCGCCGGGGAGCTGTTTTTT
CASSLGPAGELFF
>TRBV29-1|TRBJ2-7|14|-|-
TGCAGCGTTGGGCTGGGGGGCTCCTCCTACGAGCAGTACTTC
CSVGLGGSSYEQYF
>TRBV29-1|TRBJ2-5|12|-|few
TGCAGCGTTATGGGGCAGGAAGAGACCCAGTACTTC
CSVMGQEETQYF
>TRBV10-3|TRBJ2-7|13|-|-
TGTGCCATCAGGAGGGAGGAGAGCTACGAGCAGTACTTC
CAIRREESYEQYF
>TRBV19|TRBJ2-1|15|-|few
TGTGCCAGTAGTACTCCCACAGGACTTTACAATGAGCAGTTCTTC
CASSTPTGLYNEQFF
>TRBV4-2|TRBJ2-2|18|TRBD2|-
TGTGCCAGCAGCCAAGCCCCCGCGGGGGGGGCTCTGGCCGGGGAGCTGTTTTTT
CASSQAPAGGALAGELFF
>TRBV11-2|TRBJ1-1|11|-|-
TGTGCCAGCAGCCCAACCAGTGGAGCTTTCTTT
CASSPTSGAFF
>TRBV30|TRBJ2-5|12|TRBD1|-
TGTGCCTGGGACAGGGGGACGCAGACCCAGTACTTC
CAWDRGTQTQYF
>TRBV2|TRBJ2-3|11|-|-
TGTGCCAGCAGTAGGAGGGATACGCAGTATTTT
CASSRRDTQYF
>TRBV6-5|TRBJ2-7|13|-|few
TGTGCCACCCTTCTGGGAACCCCCTACGAGCAGTACTTC
CATLLGTPYEQYF
>TRBV7-2|TRBJ1-2|14|TRBD1|-
TGTGCCAGCAGCTACTTCGGACAGGGTGTCAGCTACACCTTC
CASSYFGQGVSYTF
>TRBV29-1|TRBJ2-2|12|-|-
TGCAGCGTTGATTCGGGCACCGGGGAGCTGTTTTTT
CSVDSGTGELFF
>TRBV21-1|TRBJ2-7|16|-|-
TGTGCCAGCAGACACCCCGAGGACAGGCGAGCTAGCGAGCAGTACTTC
CASRHPEDRRASEQYF
>TRBV27|TRBJ2-5|15|TRBD2|-
TGTGCCAGCAAACTAGCGGGGGAGTACCAAGAGACCCAGTACTTC
CASKLAGEYQETQYF
>TRBV11-2|TRBJ2-3|15|TRBD2|-
TGTGCCAGCAGCTCGGTACGGGGGGGCCCAGATACGCAGTATTTT
CASSSVRGGPDTQYF
>TRBV5-6|TRBJ2-5|16|-|-
TGTGCCAGCGTCCCGGCGGGCCGGGTAGAACAAGAGACCCAGTACTTC
CASVPAGRVEQETQYF
>TRBV5-1|TRBJ2-3|15|-|-
TGCGCCAGCAGCTTTTGGGCCGAACCGAGGGATACGCAGTATTTT
CASSFWAEPRDTQYF
>TRBV29-1|TRBJ2-5|10|-|-
TGCAGCGTTGTGCAAGAGACCCAGTACTTC
CSVVQETQYF